The present entry profiles one T cell receptor beta chain with its context. Its target antigen remains unknown. It has no much larger one-base neighbor in the sample; base qualities were not kept. These data originate in a study of blood T cell repertoires in COVID-19 (dated by TCRdb to 2018 to 2020). About the study as a whole: Samples from collaborators originated in the United States, Italy and Spain and spanned both the acute and convalescent phases of COVID-19. The samples were drawn from two sources: the first 160 participants of the ongoing ImmuneRACE study, and 1,254 subjects contributed by 6 global collaborators. Subjects who had been exposed to COVID-19, were actively infected with it, or had recovered from it provided the deeply sampled blood TCRbeta repertoires that made up the dataset. A freely available public database, intended as a resource for researchers studying the immune response to SARS-CoV-2, is where the repertoires were released. Where HLA class I and class II types were available, the types were taken from metadata supplied by the sample provider, not from assay-based typing. The material from the prospective study consisted of cDNA or gDNA derived from T cells, B-cell-depleted T cells, or PBMCs. Sample metadata almost always included a de-identified subject ID, COVID-19 status, age in years and sex. The paper's findings and limits, for the study overall: Clinical and demographic metadata were provided uncurated, with the amount varying by source and participant.

Whole blood was collected in K2EDTA tubes by collaborating institutions according to the institutions' own protocols. For TCRbeta analysis, collaborator samples were shipped as frozen whole blood, as isolated PBMCs, or as DNA extracted from either sample type. The CDR1 and CDR2 encoded by the germline V gene are SNHLY and FYNNEI. V lost 7 bases and J lost 4 bases, and the count of bases not matched to a germline gene is 12. The CDR3, cysteine through phenylalanine, is 15 amino acids long. The entry retains the CDR3 DNA only, 45 bases that are in frame from base 1. TCRbeta CDR3 regions were amplified from genomic DNA using the immunoSEQ Assay, a bias-controlled multiplex PCR. From the authors' description of their analysis: The number of nucleated cells in each sample was estimated from the amplification of reference gene primers within the assay. To quantify the absolute abundance of each unique TCRbeta CDR3 rearrangement, sequence reads were collapsed and filtered. Productive Simpson clonality was computed per sample as the square root of Simpson's diversity index over productive rearrangements. The table was pulled from immuneACCESS by TCRdb, which kept in-frame rearrangements only. Such tables lose some clones; where checked, under half of the loss comes from unresolved V genes, and the rest has no known cause. From that table come the V and J calls and clone size; the DNA was used to work out D and trimming. The sample includes some 260,000 clones, with about 80% observed a single time. Of the sample, roughly 10% falls within the top ten clones.

This chain is built from TRBV2 and TRBJ1-2; 7 central bases correspond to TRBD1. This TCR came from a man older than 75 with acute or convalescent COVID-19. Sequences were obtained from peripheral blood. The bases are TGTGCCAGCATTCAGGACAGGCGGGCGAGCTATGGCTACACCTTC. This sequence encodes CASIQDRRASYGYTF.